Each of the 26 T cell receptor beta chains below was sequenced from the same sample in a study of cytomegalovirus exposure and HLA in healthy donors. The study ran its PCR with 60 Vbeta and 13 Jbeta primers. Here immunoSEQ multiplex PCR was the method, and the copy in TCRdb shows in-frame clones only, minus some. The data hold roughly 150,000 clones, with 60% to 80% observed a single time. The sequenced sample was PBMCs. These receptors all stem from a woman aged 35 to 49 in good health and CMV-seronegative.

The chain uses TRBV29-1 and TRBJ2-7; no clear D gene. V was cut by 6 bases and J by 2 bases, with 8 bases left in between. Germline loops: CDR1 SQVTM, CDR2 ANQGSEA. The CDR3 has 11 amino acids. The CDR3 sequence: CSVATAYEQYF. The CDR3 DNA is TGCAGCGTGGCCACAGCCTACGAGCAGTACTTC.

The chain couples TRBV5-1 to TRBJ2-5; 15 bases fit TRBD2. The CDR3 loop spans 16 amino acids. Looked up from germline, CDR1 is SGHRS and CDR2 is YFSETQ. V was clipped by 2 bases and J by 13 bases; unmatched bases: 12. For the CDR3, the DNA is TGCGCCAGCAGCTTAGAGGGACTAGCGGGGGGTCGGCCCCTGTACTTC. It is translated as CASSLEGLAGGRPLYF. The whole variable domain, remainder taken from reference TRBV5-1 and TRBJ2-5, is KAGVTQTPRYLIKTRGQQVTLSCSPISGHRSVSWYQQTPGQGLQFLFEYFSETQRNKGNFPGRFSGRQFSNSRSEMNVSTLELGDSALYLCASSLEGLAGGRPLYFGPGTRLLVL.

Only one count was recorded for this clone. This sequence joins TRBV28 and TRBJ2-4, with a possible D match to TRBD2 (7 bases). CDR3 size: 17 residues. Trimming removed 4 bases at V and 8 bases at J, with 24 bases between. The germline gives CDR1 MDHEN, CDR2 SYDVKM. CDR3 sequence reads: CASSSFRGAQDMYIQYF. As DNA, the CDR3 is TGTGCCAGCAGTTCCTTTCGGGGGGCGCAGGATATGTACATTCAGTACTTC.

V gene TRBV2 combines with J gene TRBJ2-1, with TRBD1 identical over 7 bases. Trimming at V came to 6 bases and at J to 5 bases, leaving 10 bases not matched to a gene. The CDR3 length is 15 residues. Germline CDR1 SNHLY, CDR2 FYNNEI. The chain's CDR3 is CASSATGVGDNEQFF. CDR3 bases: TGTGCCAGCAGCGCAACAGGGGTGGGAGACAATGAGCAGTTCTTC. The full variable domain, with the rest looked up from reference TRBV2 and TRBJ2-1, is EPEVTQTPSHQVTQMGQEVILRCVPISNHLYFYWYRQILGQKVEFLVSFYNNEISEKSEIFDDQFSVERPDGSNFTLKIRSTKLEDSAMYFCASSATGVGDNEQFFGPGTRLTVL.

This clone has just a few counts. The junction does not match germline at one end; this may be a read error. The rearrangement links TRBV7-9 to TRBJ1-2, with 9 bases identical to TRBD1. Germline-derived CDR1 and CDR2 are SEHNR and FQNEAQ (reference sequence). CDR3 length equals 16 residues. CDR3 sequence: CSSSSKSGQGYYGYTF. The CDR3 DNA reads as TGTTCCAGCAGCTCGAAGTCGGGACAGGGTTACTATGGCTACACCTTC.

The gene calls are TRBV2 and TRBJ2-2; 7 positions agree with TRBD1. The CDR3 totals 13 residues. From germline, CDR1 is SNHLY and CDR2 FYNNEI. The J segment lost 5 bases and the V segment lost 7 bases, leaving 4 bases of the junction unmatched. This CDR3 reads CASNQQGTGELFF. CDR3 DNA: TGTGCCAGCAACCAACAGGGGACCGGGGAGCTGTTTTTT. Full variable domain (outside the CDR3, taken from reference TRBV2 and TRBJ2-2): EPEVTQTPSHQVTQMGQEVILRCVPISNHLYFYWYRQILGQKVEFLVSFYNNEISEKSEIFDDQFSVERPDGSNFTLKIRSTKLEDSAMYFCASNQQGTGELFFGEGSRLTVL.

This clone was detected only a few times. Mismatch with germline at one junction end may stem from a read error. The CDR3 DNA follows: TGTTCCAGCAGCGGGAGGGAGGGCACAGATACGCAGTATTTT. Its protein is CSSSGREGTDTQYF. This rearrangement joins TRBV7-9 to TRBJ2-3; TRBD2 matches 10 bases. The CDR3 is 14 residues long. Germline V lookup: CDR1 SEHNR, CDR2 FQNEAQ (reference sequence).

The CDR3 spells CASSLAGVIRGYTF. The CDR3 nucleotides read TGTGCCAGTAGTCTGGCAGGGGTGATTCGTGGCTACACCTTC. The chain carries TRBV19 and TRBJ1-2; a possible D gene is TRBD1 (6 bases). This CDR3 has 14 amino acids. Germline CDR1 LNHDA, CDR2 SQIVND (reference sequence). V lost 5 bases and J 7 bases, leaving 17 bases between the germline ends.

This rearrangement joins TRBV2 to TRBJ1-3, with D unclear. The V end lost 2 bases, the J end lost 4 bases, and 9 bases lay between the germline ends. Germline-derived CDR1 and CDR2 are SNHLY and FYNNEI. The CDR3 contains 14 residues. The DNA of the CDR3 is TGTGCCAGCAGTGAACGGTCAGGCGGAAACACCATATATTTT. Translation: CASSERSGGNTIYF.

This clone was counted between two and nine times. The rearrangement uses TRBV10-3 and TRBJ1-3, with 9 bases lining up with TRBD1. V trimming: 3 bases; J trimming: 1 base; junction bases outside the gene matches: 4. CDR1 is ENHRY and CDR2 is SYGVKD in the germline V gene. The CDR3 has 16 residues. The CDR3 DNA sequence: TGTGCCATCAGTGAACCGGGACAGGGTTCTGGAAACACCATATATTTT. This encodes CAISEPGQGSGNTIYF.

This clone came up once. An end of the junction differs from the germline gene, which may be a read error. The chain is built from TRBV7-7 and TRBJ2-1, with unresolved D. Germline-derived CDR1 and CDR2 are SSHAT and FNYEAQ (reference sequence). The CDR3 contains 13 residues. CDR3 DNA: TGTGCTAGCAGCTCGAAGCAAGACAATGAGCAGTTCTTC. This gives the protein CASSSKQDNEQFF.

The chain employs TRBV28 and TRBJ1-2; D is undetermined. The CDR3 consists of 11 residues. CDR1 and CDR2 from the germline V gene are MDHEN and SYDVKM. The V end lost 6 bases, the J end lost 5 bases, and 7 bases lay between the germline ends. The CDR3 reads CASSGNYGYTF. The CDR3 DNA reads as TGTGCCAGCAGCGGTAATTATGGCTACACCTTC.

The V and J genes are TRBV27 and TRBJ1-2; tentatively, D is TRBD1 (5 bases). Germline V gene sequence: CDR1 MNHEY, CDR2 SMNVEV (reference sequence). V lost 2 bases, J lost 4 bases, and 11 bases lay in between. There are 14 residues in the CDR3. CDR3 in amino acids: CASSLVAGGYGYTF. DNA of the CDR3: TGTGCCAGCAGTTTAGTCGCGGGGGGCTATGGCTACACCTTC.

The chain combines TRBV9 with TRBJ2-2, with a possible D match to TRBD2 (5 bases). Germline lookup yields CDR1 SGDLS and CDR2 YYNGEE. The CDR3 is 16 residues long. Trimming pared 1 base from V and 7 bases from J, leaving 17 bases between. The CDR3: CASSVRGKGVGGELFF. The CDR3 DNA sequence: TGTGCCAGCAGCGTACGAGGGAAGGGTGTTGGCGGGGAGCTGTTTTTT.

This chain connects TRBV27 to TRBJ2-7; 8 nucleotides align to TRBD1. The CDR3 has 15 residues. The ends lost 6 bases at V and 0 bases at J; junction bases unmatched: 7. Germline V CDR1 and CDR2: MNHEY, SMNVEV (reference sequence). The CDR3 DNA sequence: TGTGCCAGCAGGTTGGACAGGGTGAGCTCCTACGAGCAGTACTTC. Amino acids: CASRLDRVSSYEQYF.

A few counts support this clone. The rearrangement uses TRBV9 and TRBJ1-2, with D possibly TRBD1 on 5 matching bases. V shed 2 bases and J shed 4 bases, with 9 bases lying between them. Per germline, CDR1 SGDLS and CDR2 YYNGEE. The CDR3 totals 13 residues. The CDR3 here is CASSVGGGYGYTF. In DNA, the CDR3 is TGTGCCAGCAGCGTGGGGGGAGGCTATGGCTACACCTTC.

This chain links TRBV5-1 with TRBJ1-1; 10 bases line up with TRBD1. There are 15 residues in the CDR3. Germline V gene lookup returns CDR1 SGHRS and CDR2 YFSETQ. Trimming removed 3 bases from V and 1 base from J; junction bases left unmatched: 3. The CDR3 reads CASSSGQGPNTEAFF. The CDR3 DNA follows: TGCGCCAGCAGCTCGGGACAGGGGCCGAACACTGAAGCTTTCTTT.

The V call is TRBV9, the J call TRBJ1-5; 7 nucleotides match TRBD1. This CDR3 has 15 residues. V shed 7 bases, J shed 3 bases, and the junction held 10 bases outside the gene matches. CDR1 and CDR2 from the germline V gene are SGDLS and YYNGEE. CDR3 coding DNA: TGTGCCAGCTCAAAACAAGGGACAGACAATCAGCCCCAGCATTTT. Protein sequence: CASSKQGTDNQPQHF.

This chain uses TRBV4-1 with TRBJ1-5, with unresolved D. Trimming left V 2 bases short and J 0 bases short, with 17 bases between. CDR3 size: 18 residues. Germline assignment: CDR1 MGHRA and CDR2 YSYEKL. CDR3: CASSQRPPREYSNQPQHF. The DNA of the CDR3 is TGCGCCAGCAGCCAAAGGCCGCCTCGGGAGTATAGCAATCAGCCCCAGCATTTT.

The V and J genes are TRBV5-1 and TRBJ2-5; D gene unclear. Trimming removed 0 bases from V and 4 bases from J, with 13 bases in between. This CDR3 region has 15 residues. Per germline, CDR1 SGHRS and CDR2 YFSETQ. The CDR3 here is CASSLVTDKVETQYF. DNA of the CDR3: TGCGCCAGCAGCTTGGTCACAGACAAGGTAGAGACCCAGTACTTC.

The chain carries TRBV11-3 and TRBJ1-1; D call uncertain. Germline V gene sequence: CDR1 SGHNT, CDR2 YENEEA. The CDR3 consists of 17 residues. The germline V and J ends were trimmed by 0 bases and 0 bases, with 14 bases remaining between them. The CDR3, as DNA: TGTGCCAGCAGCTTAGACTTCAGTCGTACCCTGAACACTGAAGCTTTCTTT. Translation: CASSLDFSRTLNTEAFF.

This clone was picked up a small number of times. The chain recombines TRBV18 with TRBJ1-2; D not resolved. Between the trimmed V and J ends, which lost 3 bases and 6 bases, there was a span of 8 bases. The CDR3 has 12 residues. The germline CDR1 and CDR2 sequences are KGHSH and LQKENI. CDR3 in amino acids: CASSPSADGYTF. CDR3 DNA: TGTGCCAGCTCACCTTCGGCGGATGGCTACACCTTC.

The V gene is TRBV10-2, the J gene TRBJ1-1, with 7 bases that match TRBD1. Unmatched junction bases numbered 4, after V lost 3 bases and J lost 3 bases. The germline V gene has CDR1 WSHSY and CDR2 SAAADI. There are 14 residues in the CDR3. The CDR3 DNA reads TGCGCCAGCAGTGAAGGGCAGGGGGACACTGAAGCTTTCTTT. It codes for CASSEGQGDTEAFF.

Regarding this clone: Germline is not matched at one junction end, which may reflect a read error. The chain carries TRBV11-2 and TRBJ2-6, with a weak D call TRBD1 (5 bases). The CDR3 is made up of 13 amino acids. Germline V gene lookup returns CDR1 SGHAT and CDR2 FQNNGV. The CDR3, as DNA: TGTGCCAGCAGCTTCACTGGGGCCAACGGCCTGACTTTC. It specifies CASSFTGANGLTF. Drawing the rest from reference TRBV11-2 and TRBJ2-6, the complete variable domain is EAGVAQSPRYKIIEKRQSVAFWCNPISGHATLYWYQQILGQGPKLLIQFQNNGVVDDSQLPKDRFSAERLKGVDSTLKIQPAKLEDSAVYLCASSFTGANGLTFGAGSRLTVL.

The rearrangement joins TRBV12-2 to TRBJ1-3; no DNA check was done on the table's D call, TRBD1. TRBV12-2 represents a pseudogene. The CDR3 runs to 20 residues. CDR3 sequence: CASRLVDTDRTPLSGNTIYF. CDR3 DNA sequence: TGTGCAAGTCGCTTAGTGGACACTGACAGGACCCCTCTCTCTGGAAACACCATATATTTT.

This clone came up once. The rearrangement joins TRBV27 to TRBJ2-7, with D possibly being TRBD1 (5 bases). The V end was cut by 0 bases, the J end by 2 bases, with 11 bases between. This CDR3 comprises 15 residues. The germline gives CDR1 MNHEY, CDR2 SMNVEV (reference sequence). The CDR3 DNA follows: TGTGCCAGCAGTTTATCCAGGGATGGCCCCTACGAGCAGTACTTC. It translates to CASSLSRDGPYEQYF.